A single sample gave rise to the 4 T cell receptor beta chains below, sequenced in a study of T cell responses to AZD1222 COVID-19 vaccine. Produced via immunoSEQ multiplex PCR; TCRdb's table is partial and in-frame only. Of 210,000 or so clones detected, roughly 94% appear once; the ten largest clones hold around 1.8%. Material: peripheral blood, obtained 28 days after the second dose of the MenACWY control vaccine. The source is an adult who received the MenACWY meningococcal vaccine as a control.

The rearrangement links TRBV7-6 to TRBJ2-2, with 9 bases that match TRBD2. Germline V gives CDR1 SGHVS, CDR2 FNYEAQ. This CDR3 has 18 amino acids. The J segment lost 0 bases and the V segment lost 1 base, leaving 6 bases of the junction unmatched. The CDR3 nucleotides are TGTGCCAGCAGCTTAGTTATGGCGGGGGGGTCGAACACCGGGGAGCTGTTTTTT. Translating it yields CASSLVMAGGSNTGELFF.

V is TRBV2 and J is TRBJ1-3; D unresolved. The germline V gene encodes CDR1 SNHLY and CDR2 FYNNEI. V lost 6 bases and J 7 bases, leaving 16 bases between the germline ends. CDR3 size: 14 residues. DNA of the CDR3: TGTGCCAGCAGGAACGGGCCAGCGGGGAACACCATATATTTT. Translation gives CASRNGPAGNTIYF.

V usage is TRBV3-1 (or the pseudogene TRBV3-2) and J usage is TRBJ2-1; D remains ambiguous. The CDR3 contains 15 residues. Germline V gene data show CDR1 as LGHDT and CDR2 as YNNKEL (reference sequence). V lost 4 bases and J 2 bases, leaving 12 bases between the germline ends. In DNA form, the CDR3 reads TGTGCCAGCAGCCGGGATAGCTGGGCCTACAATGAGCAGTTCTTC. Its translation: CASSRDSWAYNEQFF.

This clone occurred once. CDR3 sequence: CASSESGASYNEQFF. For the CDR3, the DNA is TGCGCCAGCAGTGAGTCCGGGGCCTCCTACAATGAGCAGTTCTTC. The chain carries TRBV10-2 and TRBJ2-1, with D perhaps matching TRBD1 or TRBD2 (5 bases each). In germline, CDR1 is WSHSY, CDR2 SAAADI. The CDR3 has 15 residues. Trimming removed 0 bases at V and 0 bases at J, with 6 bases between.